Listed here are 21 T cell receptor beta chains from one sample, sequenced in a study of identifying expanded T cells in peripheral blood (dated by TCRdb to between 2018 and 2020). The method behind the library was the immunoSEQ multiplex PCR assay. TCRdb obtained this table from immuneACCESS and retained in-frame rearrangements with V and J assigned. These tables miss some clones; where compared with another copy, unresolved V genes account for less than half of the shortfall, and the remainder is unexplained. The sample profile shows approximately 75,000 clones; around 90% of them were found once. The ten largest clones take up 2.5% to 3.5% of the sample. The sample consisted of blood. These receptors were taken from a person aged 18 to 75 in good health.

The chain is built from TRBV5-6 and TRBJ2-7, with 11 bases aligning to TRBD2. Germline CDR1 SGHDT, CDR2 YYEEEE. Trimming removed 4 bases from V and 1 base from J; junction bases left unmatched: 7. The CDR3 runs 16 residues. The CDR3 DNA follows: TGTGCCAGCAGCGCCTTTAGACTAGCGGGATCCTACGAGCAGTACTTC. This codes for CASSAFRLAGSYEQYF. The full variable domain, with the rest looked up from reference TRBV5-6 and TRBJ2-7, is DAGVTQSPTHLIKTRGQQVTLRCSPKSGHDTVSWYQQALGQGPQFIFQYYEEEERQRGNFPDRFSGHQFPNYSSELNVNALLLGDSALYLCASSAFRLAGSYEQYFGPGTRLTVT.

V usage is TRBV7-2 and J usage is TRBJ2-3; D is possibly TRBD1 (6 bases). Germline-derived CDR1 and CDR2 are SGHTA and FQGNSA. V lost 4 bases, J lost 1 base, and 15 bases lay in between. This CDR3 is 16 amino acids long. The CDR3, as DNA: TGTGCCAGCAGCTCCAAAGGGGGAGTGGGCACAGATACGCAGTATTTT. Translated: CASSSKGGVGTDTQYF.

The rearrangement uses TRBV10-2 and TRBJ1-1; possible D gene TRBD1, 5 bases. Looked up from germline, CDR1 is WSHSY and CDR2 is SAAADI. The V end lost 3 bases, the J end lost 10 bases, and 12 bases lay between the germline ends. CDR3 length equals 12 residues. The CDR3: CASSEDRTSAFF. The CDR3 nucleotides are TGCGCCAGCAGTGAAGACAGAACCTCAGCTTTCTTT.

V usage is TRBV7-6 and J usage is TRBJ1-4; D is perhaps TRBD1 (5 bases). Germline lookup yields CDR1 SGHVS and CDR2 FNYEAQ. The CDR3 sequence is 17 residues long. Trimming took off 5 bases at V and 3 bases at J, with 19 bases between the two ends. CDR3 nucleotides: TGTGCCAGCAGCCAAGGGGTTTTCACTCCGTCTAATGAAAAACTGTTTTTT. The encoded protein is CASSQGVFTPSNEKLFF.

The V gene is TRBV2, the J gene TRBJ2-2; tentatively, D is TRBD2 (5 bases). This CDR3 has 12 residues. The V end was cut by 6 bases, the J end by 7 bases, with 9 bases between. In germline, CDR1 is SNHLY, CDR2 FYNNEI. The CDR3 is CASSPRDGELFF. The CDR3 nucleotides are TGTGCCAGCAGCCCGAGGGACGGGGAGCTGTTTTTT.

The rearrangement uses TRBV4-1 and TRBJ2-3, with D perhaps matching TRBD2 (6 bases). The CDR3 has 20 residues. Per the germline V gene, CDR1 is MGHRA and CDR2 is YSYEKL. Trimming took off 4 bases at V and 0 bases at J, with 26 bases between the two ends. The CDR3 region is CASSRLLLASSHTSTDTQYF. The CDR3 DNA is TGCGCCAGCAGCCGCCTCCTCCTAGCGTCGAGCCATACGAGCACAGATACGCAGTATTTT.

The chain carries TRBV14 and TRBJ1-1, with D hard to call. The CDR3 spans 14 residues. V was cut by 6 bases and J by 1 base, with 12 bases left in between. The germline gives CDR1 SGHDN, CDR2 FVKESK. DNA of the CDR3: TGTGCCAGCAGTAAGCGGGCAGGGAACACTGAAGCTTTCTTT. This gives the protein CASSKRAGNTEAFF.

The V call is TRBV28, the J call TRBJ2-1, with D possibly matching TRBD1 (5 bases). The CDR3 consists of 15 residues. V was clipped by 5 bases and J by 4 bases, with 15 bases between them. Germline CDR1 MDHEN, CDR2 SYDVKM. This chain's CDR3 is CASSPTDPRYNEQFF. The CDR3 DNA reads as TGTGCCAGCAGTCCGACAGATCCCCGGTACAATGAGCAGTTCTTC.

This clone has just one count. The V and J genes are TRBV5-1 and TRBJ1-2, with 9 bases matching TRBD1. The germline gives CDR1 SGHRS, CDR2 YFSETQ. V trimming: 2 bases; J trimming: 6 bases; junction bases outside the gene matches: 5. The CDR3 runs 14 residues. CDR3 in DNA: TGCGCCAGCAGCTTCACAGGGGGCGAGAATGGCTACACCTTC. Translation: CASSFTGGENGYTF.

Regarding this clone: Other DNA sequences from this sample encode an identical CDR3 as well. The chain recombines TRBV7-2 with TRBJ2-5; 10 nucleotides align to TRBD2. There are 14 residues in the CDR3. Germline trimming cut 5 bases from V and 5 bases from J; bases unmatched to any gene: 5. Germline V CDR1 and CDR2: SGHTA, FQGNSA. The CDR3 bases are TGTGCCAGCAGCCTCCGGACTAGCGGTGAGACCCAGTACTTC. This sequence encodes CASSLRTSGETQYF.

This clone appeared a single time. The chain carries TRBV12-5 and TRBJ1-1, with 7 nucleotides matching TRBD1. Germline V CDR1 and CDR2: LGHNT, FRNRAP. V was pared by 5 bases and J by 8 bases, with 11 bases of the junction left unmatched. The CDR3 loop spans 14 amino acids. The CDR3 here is CASGGDRTKTEAFF. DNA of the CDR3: TGTGCTAGTGGTGGGGACAGAACTAAGACCGAAGCTTTCTTT. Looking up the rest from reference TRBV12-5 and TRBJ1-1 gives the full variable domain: DARVTQTPRHKVTEMGQEVTMRCQPILGHNTVFWYRQTMMQGLELLAYFRNRAPLDDSGMPKDRFSAEMPDATLATLKIQPSEPRDSAVYFCASGGDRTKTEAFFGQGTRLTVV.

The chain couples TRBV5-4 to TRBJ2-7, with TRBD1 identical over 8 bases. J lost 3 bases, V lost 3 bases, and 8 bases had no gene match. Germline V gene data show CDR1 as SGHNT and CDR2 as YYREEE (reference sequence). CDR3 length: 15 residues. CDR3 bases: TGTGCCAGCAGCTCCCGAGGCGACAGGGGCTACGAGCAGTACTTC. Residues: CASSSRGDRGYEQYF.

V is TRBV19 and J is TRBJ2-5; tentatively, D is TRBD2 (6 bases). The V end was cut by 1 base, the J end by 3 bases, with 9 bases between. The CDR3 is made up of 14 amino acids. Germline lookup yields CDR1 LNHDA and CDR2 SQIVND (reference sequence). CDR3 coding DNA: TGTGCCAGTAGTATAGCGGAGGGTAAAGAGACCCAGTACTTC. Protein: CASSIAEGKETQYF. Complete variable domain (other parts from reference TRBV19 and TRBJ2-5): DGGITQSPKYLFRKEGQNVTLSCEQNLNHDAMYWYRQDPGQGLRLIYYSQIVNDFQKGDIAEGYSVSREKKESFPLTVTSAQKNPTAFYLCASSIAEGKETQYFGPGTRLLVL.

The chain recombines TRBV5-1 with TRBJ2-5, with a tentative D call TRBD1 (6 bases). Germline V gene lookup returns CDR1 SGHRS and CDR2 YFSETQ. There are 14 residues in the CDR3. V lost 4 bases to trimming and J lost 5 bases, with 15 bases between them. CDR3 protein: CASSGGHLGETQYF. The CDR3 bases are TGCGCCAGCAGCGGGGGACACCTAGGGGAGACCCAGTACTTC. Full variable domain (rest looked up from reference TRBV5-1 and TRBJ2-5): KAGVTQTPRYLIKTRGQQVTLSCSPISGHRSVSWYQQTPGQGLQFLFEYFSETQRNKGNFPGRFSGRQFSNSRSEMNVSTLELGDSALYLCASSGGHLGETQYFGPGTRLLVL.

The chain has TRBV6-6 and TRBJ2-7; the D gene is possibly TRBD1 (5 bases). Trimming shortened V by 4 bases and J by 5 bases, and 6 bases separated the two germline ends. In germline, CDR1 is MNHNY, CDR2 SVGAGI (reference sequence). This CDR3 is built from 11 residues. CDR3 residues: CASSSGHEQYF. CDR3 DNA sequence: TGTGCCAGCAGTTCAGGGCACGAGCAGTACTTC.

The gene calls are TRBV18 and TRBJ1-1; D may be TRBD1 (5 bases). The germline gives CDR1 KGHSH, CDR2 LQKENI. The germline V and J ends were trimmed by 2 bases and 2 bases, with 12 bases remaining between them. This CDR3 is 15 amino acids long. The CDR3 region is CASSPWGTDNTEAFF. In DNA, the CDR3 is TGTGCCAGCTCACCATGGGGGACCGATAACACTGAAGCTTTCTTT.

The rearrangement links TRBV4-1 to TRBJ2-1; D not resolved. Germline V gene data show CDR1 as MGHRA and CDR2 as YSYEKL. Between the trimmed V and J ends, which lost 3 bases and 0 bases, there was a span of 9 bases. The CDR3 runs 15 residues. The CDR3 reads CASSHPRSSYNEQFF. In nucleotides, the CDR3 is TGCGCCAGCAGCCATCCCCGGAGCTCCTACAATGAGCAGTTCTTC.

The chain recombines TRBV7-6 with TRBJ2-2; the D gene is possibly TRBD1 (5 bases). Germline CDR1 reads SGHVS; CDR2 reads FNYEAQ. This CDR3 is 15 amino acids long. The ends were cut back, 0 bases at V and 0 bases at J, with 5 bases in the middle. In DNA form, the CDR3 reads TGTGCCAGCAGCTTAGCAGGGGCGAACACCGGGGAGCTGTTTTTT. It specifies CASSLAGANTGELFF. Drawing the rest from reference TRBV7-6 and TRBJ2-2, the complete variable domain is GAGVSQSPRYKVTKRGQDVALRCDPISGHVSLYWYRQALGQGPEFLTYFNYEAQQDKSGLPNDRFSAERPEGSISTLTIQRTEQRDSAMYRCASSLAGANTGELFFGEGSRLTVL.

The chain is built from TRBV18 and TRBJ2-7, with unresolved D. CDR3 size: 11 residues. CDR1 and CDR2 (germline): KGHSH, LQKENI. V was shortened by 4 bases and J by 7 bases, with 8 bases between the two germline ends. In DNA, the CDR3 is TGTGCCAGCTCACGCCTAAGGGAGCAGTACTTC. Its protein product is CASSRLREQYF.

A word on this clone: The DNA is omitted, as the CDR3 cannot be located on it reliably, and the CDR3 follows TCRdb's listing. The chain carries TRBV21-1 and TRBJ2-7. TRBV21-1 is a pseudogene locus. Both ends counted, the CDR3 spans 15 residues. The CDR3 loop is CASSKVGGGSYEQYF.

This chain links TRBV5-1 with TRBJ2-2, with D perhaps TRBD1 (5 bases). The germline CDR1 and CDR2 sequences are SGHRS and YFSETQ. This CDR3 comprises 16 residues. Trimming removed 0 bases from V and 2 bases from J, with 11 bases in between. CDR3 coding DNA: TGCGCCAGCAGCTTGGATGGTCAGGGAAACACCGGGGAGCTGTTTTTT. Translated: CASSLDGQGNTGELFF.